These T cell receptor beta chains were read from a single sample in a study of human versus mouse CDR3 diversity and MHC coevolution. Data came from immunoSEQ multiplex PCR; TCRdb stores just in-frame clones and leaves some out. In the table there are 75,000 to 90,000 clones, 90% to 95% of which are singletons. The specimen was naive CD4+ T cells from blood. These receptors were collected from a person aged 30 to 69 in good health. Both conserved end residues are trimmed from each CDR3. Fields, in order: D gene, J gene, V gene, CDR3 protein. The D gene is left open where the match is weak.

TRBD2 | TRBJ2-1 | TRBV18 | ASSPPGLAGGSSYNEQF
- | TRBJ1-2 | TRBV11-2 | ASSLGIGYGYT
TRBD2 | TRBJ2-2 | TRBV7-2 | ASSSVSGGGPGELF
TRBD2 | TRBJ2-7 | TRBV11-1 | ASSFLSGRNYEQY
TRBD1 | TRBJ2-7 | TRBV5-4 | ASSKGVGQGVREQY
TRBD1 | TRBJ2-5 | TRBV27 | ASSYTGVETQY
- | TRBJ2-7 | TRBV15 | ATSSRDSTYEQY
- | TRBJ2-3 | TRBV7-2 | ASSLVTRFTTDTQY
TRBD1 | TRBJ2-7 | TRBV5-6 | ASSLTGTGSYEQY
TRBD1 | TRBJ1-2 | TRBV5-5 | ASSSGTGGLGYT
TRBD1 | TRBJ2-7 | TRBV5-1 | ASSLYRGNAY
TRBD1 | TRBJ1-1 | TRBV2 | ASSWTGAPPEAF
- | TRBJ2-6 | TRBV12-5 | ASALTKTHSGANVLT
TRBD1 | TRBJ2-1 | TRBV27 | ASSPDRGLSYNEQF
- | TRBJ1-5 | TRBV28 | ATATVNQPQH
TRBD1 | TRBJ1-5 | TRBV6-5 | ASSSLTGYSNQPQH
- | TRBJ1-5 | TRBV7-9 | ASSPYGFWQPQH
TRBD1 | TRBJ1-1 | TRBV7-2 | ASSPNRGGNTEAF
TRBD2 | TRBJ2-2 | TRBV19 | ASSIDRLAGVTGELF
TRBD2 | TRBJ2-5 | TRBV18 | ASSPLLAGYQETQY
TRBD2 | TRBJ2-3 | TRBV19 | ASSLWTSGSTDTQY
TRBD2 | TRBJ2-5 | TRBV5-1 | ASIPSGGSRETQY
- | TRBJ2-3 | TRBV7-3 | ASSFSGGSLNTQY
TRBD2 | TRBJ2-1 | TRBV7-2 | ASTSGLATQF
- | TRBJ1-1 | TRBV6-5 | ASQTGVGTEAF
- | TRBJ2-1 | TRBV18 | ASSPYGHPDVGSYNEQF
TRBD1 | TRBJ1-4 | TRBV7-9 | ASSFGTGNNEKLF
- | TRBJ1-3 | TRBV25-1 | ASSEPAPAGNTIY
TRBD1 | TRBJ1-1 | TRBV19 | ATQTGQGAGTEAF
- | TRBJ2-7 | TRBV9 | ASSVGGLEEQY
TRBD1 | TRBJ2-7 | TRBV7-2 | ASSWTGQGYEQY
- | TRBJ2-3 | TRBV7-9 | ASSLTTTDTQY
- | TRBJ1-2 | TRBV5-6 | ASRPRGNVHGYT